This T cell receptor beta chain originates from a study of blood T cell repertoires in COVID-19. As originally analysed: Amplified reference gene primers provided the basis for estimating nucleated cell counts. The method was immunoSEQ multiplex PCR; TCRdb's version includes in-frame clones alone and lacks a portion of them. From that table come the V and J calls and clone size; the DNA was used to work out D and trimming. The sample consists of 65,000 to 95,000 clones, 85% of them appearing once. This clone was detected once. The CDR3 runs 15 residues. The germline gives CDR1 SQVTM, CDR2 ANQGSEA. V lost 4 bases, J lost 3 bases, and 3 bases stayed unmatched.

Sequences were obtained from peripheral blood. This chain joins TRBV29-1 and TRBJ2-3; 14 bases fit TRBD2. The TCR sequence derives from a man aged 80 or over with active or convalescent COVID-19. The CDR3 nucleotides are TGCAGCGTTGGAGGGACTAGCGGGAGAACAGATACGCAGTATTTT. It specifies CSVGGTSGRTDTQYF.